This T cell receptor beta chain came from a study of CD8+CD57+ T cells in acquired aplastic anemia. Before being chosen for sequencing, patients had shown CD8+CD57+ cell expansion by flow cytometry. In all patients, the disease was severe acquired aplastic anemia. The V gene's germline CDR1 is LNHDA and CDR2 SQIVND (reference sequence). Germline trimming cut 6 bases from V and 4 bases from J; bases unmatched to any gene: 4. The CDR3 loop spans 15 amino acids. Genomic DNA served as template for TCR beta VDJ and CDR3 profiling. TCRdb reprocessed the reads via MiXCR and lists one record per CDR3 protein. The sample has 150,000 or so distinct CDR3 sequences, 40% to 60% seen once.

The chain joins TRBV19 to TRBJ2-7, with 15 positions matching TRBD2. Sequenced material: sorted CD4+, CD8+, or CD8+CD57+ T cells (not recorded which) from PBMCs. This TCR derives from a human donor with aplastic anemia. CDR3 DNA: TGTGCCAGTAGAGGACTAGCGGGGGGGCAGTACGAGCAGTACTTC. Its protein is CASRGLAGGQYEQYF.